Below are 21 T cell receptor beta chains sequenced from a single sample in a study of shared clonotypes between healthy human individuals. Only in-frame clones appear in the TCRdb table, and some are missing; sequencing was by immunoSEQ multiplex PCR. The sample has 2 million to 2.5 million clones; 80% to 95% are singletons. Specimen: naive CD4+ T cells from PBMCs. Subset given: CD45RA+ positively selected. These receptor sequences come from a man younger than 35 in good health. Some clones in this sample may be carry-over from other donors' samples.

The CDR3 DNA is TGTGCCAGCAGTTTATTCGCAGGAAGTTCCTACGAGCAGTACTTC. Its protein product is CASSLFAGSSYEQYF. The chain combines TRBV28 with TRBJ2-7; no definite D call. The V end was cut by 1 base, the J end by 1 base, with 11 bases between. The germline V gene encodes CDR1 MDHEN and CDR2 SYDVKM. The CDR3 contains 15 residues.

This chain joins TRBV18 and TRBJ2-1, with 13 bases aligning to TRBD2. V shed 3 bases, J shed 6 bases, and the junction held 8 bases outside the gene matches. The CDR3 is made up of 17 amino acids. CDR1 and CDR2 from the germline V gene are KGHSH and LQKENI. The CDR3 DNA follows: TGTGCCAGCTCACCTACCCTCGGGACTAGCGGGATCAATGAGCAGTTCTTC. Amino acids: CASSPTLGTSGINEQFF.

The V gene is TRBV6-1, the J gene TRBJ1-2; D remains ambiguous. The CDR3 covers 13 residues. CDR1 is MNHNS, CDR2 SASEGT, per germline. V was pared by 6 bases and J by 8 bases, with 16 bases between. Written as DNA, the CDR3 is TGTGCCAGCAGGCTCCCCGAAGGGAGCGGCTACACCTTC. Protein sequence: CASRLPEGSGYTF.

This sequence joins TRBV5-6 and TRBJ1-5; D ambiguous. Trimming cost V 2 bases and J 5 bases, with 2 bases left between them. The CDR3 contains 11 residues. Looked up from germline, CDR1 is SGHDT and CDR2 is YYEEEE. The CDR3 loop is CASSFDQPQHF. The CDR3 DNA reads TGTGCCAGCAGCTTTGATCAGCCCCAGCATTTT.

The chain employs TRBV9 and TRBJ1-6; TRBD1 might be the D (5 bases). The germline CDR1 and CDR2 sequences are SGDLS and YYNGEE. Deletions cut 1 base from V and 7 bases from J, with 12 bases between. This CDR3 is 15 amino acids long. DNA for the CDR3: TGTGCCAGCAGCGTAATTCCAGGGTGGAATTCACCCCTCCACTTT. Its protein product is CASSVIPGWNSPLHF.

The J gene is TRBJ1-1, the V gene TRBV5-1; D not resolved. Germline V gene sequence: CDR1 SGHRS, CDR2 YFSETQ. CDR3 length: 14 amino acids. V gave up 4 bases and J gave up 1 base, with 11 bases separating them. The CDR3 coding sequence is TGCGCCAGCAGCGTATTCACTCCGAACACTGAAGCTTTCTTT. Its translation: CASSVFTPNTEAFF. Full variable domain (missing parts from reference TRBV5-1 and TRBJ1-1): KAGVTQTPRYLIKTRGQQVTLSCSPISGHRSVSWYQQTPGQGLQFLFEYFSETQRNKGNFPGRFSGRQFSNSRSEMNVSTLELGDSALYLCASSVFTPNTEAFFGQGTRLTVV.

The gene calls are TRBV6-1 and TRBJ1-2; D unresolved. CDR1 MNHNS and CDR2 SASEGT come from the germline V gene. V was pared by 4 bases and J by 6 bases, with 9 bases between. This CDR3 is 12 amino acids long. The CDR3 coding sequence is TGTGCCAGCAGTGTATTTGGGGATGGCTACACCTTC. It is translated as CASSVFGDGYTF.

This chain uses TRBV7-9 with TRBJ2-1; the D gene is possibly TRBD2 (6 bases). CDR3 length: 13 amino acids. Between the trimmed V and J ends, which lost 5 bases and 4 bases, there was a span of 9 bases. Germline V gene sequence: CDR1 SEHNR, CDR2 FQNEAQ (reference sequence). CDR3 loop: CASSPRGYNEQFF. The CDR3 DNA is TGTGCCAGCAGCCCCCGGGGGTACAATGAGCAGTTCTTC.

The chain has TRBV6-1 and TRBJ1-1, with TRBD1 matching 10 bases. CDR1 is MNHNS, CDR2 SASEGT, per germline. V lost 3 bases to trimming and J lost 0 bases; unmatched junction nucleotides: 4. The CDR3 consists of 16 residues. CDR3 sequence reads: CASSERQGALNTEAFF. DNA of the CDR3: TGTGCCAGCAGTGAGCGACAGGGGGCCTTGAACACTGAAGCTTTCTTT.

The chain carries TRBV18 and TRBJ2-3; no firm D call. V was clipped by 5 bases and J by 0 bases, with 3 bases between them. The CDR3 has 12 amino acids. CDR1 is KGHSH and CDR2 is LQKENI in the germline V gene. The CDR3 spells CASSFSTDTQYF. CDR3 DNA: TGTGCCAGCTCATTTAGCACAGATACGCAGTATTTT.

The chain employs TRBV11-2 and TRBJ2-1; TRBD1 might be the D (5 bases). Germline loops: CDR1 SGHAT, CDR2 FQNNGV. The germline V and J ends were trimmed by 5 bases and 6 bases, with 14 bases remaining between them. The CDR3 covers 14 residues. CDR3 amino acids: CASSRYQGTNEQFF. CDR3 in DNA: TGTGCCAGCAGCCGATACCAGGGAACCAATGAGCAGTTCTTC.

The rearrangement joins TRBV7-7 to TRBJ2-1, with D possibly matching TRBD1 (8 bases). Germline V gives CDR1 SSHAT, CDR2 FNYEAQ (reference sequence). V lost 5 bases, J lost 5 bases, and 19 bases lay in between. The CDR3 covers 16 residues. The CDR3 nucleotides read TGTGCCAGCAGCAACCAGGGGGCGGGGGCGAACAATGAGCAGTTCTTC. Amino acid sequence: CASSNQGAGANNEQFF.

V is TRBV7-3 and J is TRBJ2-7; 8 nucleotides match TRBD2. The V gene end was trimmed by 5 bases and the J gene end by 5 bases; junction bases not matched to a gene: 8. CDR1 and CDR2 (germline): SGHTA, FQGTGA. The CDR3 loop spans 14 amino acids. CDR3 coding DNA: TGTGCCAGCAGCCCCCGGGGGGGGAGGGACGAGCAGTACTTC. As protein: CASSPRGGRDEQYF.

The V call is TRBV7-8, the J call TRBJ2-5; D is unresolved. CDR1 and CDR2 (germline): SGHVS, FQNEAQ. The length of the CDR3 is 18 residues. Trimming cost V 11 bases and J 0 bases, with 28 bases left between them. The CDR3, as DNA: TGTGCCTGCCGGTCCGGTTGGGCGGCAGTAACCCACCAAGAGACCCAGTACTTC. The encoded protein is CACRSGWAAVTHQETQYF.

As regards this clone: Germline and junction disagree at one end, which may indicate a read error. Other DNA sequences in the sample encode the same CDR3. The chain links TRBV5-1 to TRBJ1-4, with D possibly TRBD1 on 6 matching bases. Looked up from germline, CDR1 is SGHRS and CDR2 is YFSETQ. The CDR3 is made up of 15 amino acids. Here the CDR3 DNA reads TGTGCCAGCAGCTTGGAAGGGGGGCAGTTTGAAAAACTGTTTTTT. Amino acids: CASSLEGGQFEKLFF.

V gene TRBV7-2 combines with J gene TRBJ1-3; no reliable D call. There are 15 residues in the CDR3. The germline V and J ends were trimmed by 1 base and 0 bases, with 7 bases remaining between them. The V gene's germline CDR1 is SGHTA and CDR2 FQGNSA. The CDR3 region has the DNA TGTGCCAGCAGCTTAGGGTGGGGCTCTGGAAACACCATATATTTT. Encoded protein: CASSLGWGSGNTIYF.

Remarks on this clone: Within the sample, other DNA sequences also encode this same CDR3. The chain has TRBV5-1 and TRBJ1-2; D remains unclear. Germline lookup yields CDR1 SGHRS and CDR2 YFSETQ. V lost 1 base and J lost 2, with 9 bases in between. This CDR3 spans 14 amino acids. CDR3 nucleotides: TGCGCCAGCAGCTTGAGTGGAGGAAACTATGGCTACACCTTC. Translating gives CASSLSGGNYGYTF.

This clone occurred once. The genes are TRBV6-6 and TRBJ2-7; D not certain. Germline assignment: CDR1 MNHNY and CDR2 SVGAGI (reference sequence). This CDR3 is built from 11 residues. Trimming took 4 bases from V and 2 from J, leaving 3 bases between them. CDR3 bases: TGTGCCAGCAGTTTTACCTACGAGCAGTACTTC. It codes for CASSFTYEQYF.

CDR3 nucleotides: TGTGCCAGCAGTGAGGTACTATCCAATGAGCAGTTCTTC. Translating it yields CASSEVLSNEQFF. The J gene is TRBJ2-1, the V gene TRBV2; D unresolved. Trimming stripped 3 bases from V and 6 bases from J, with 9 bases between. This CDR3 region has 13 residues. Per germline, CDR1 SNHLY and CDR2 FYNNEI.

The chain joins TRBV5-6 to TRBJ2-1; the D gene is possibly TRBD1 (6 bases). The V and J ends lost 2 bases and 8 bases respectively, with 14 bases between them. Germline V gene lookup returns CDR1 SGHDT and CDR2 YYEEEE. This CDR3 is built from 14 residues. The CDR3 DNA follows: TGTGCCAGCAGCTTCAACAGGGCAGGAGATGAGCAGTTCTTC. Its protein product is CASSFNRAGDEQFF.

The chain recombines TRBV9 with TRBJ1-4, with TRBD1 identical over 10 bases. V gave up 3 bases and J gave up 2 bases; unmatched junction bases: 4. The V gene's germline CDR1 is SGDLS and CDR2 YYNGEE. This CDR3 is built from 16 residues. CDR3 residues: CASSARDRGTNEKLFF. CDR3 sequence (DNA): TGTGCCAGCAGCGCACGGGACAGGGGTACTAATGAAAAACTGTTTTTT.